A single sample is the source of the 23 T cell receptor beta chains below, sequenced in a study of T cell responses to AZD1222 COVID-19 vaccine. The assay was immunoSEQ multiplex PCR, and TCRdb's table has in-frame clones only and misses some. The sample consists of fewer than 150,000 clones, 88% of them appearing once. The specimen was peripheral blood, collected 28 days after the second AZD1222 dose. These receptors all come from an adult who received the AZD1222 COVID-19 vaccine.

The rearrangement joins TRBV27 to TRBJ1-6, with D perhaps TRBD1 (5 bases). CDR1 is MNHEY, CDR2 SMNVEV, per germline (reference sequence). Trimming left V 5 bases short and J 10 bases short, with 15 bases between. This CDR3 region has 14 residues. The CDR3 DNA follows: TGTGCCAGCAGTCCGGGAGGGGCTTGGTCACCCCTCCACTTT. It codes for CASSPGGAWSPLHF.

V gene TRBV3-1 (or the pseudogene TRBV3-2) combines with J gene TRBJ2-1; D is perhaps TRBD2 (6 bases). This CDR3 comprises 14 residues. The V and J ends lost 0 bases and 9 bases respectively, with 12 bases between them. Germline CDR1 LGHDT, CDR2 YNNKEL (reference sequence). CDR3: CASSQEGGSGEQFF. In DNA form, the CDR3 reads TGTGCCAGCAGCCAAGAGGGGGGTTCGGGTGAGCAGTTCTTC.

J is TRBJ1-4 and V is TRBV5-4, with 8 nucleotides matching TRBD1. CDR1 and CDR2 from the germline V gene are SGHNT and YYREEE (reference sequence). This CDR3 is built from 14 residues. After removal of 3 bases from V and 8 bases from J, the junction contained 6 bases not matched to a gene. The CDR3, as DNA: TGTGCCAGCAGCTATCAGGGGGCGGGCGAAAAACTGTTTTTT. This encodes CASSYQGAGEKLFF.

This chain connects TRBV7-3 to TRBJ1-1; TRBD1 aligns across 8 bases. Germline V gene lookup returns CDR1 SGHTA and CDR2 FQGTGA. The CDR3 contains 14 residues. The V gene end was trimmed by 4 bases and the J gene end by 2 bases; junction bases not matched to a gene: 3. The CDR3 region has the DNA TGTGCCAGCAGCTACGGACAGGGCAACACTGAAGCTTTCTTT. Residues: CASSYGQGNTEAFF.

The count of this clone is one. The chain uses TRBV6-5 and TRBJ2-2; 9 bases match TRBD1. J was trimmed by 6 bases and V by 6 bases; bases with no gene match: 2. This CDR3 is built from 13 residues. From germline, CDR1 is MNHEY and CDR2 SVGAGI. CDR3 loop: CASSRTGAGELFF. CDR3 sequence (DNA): TGTGCCAGCAGCCGGACAGGGGCCGGGGAGCTGTTTTTT.

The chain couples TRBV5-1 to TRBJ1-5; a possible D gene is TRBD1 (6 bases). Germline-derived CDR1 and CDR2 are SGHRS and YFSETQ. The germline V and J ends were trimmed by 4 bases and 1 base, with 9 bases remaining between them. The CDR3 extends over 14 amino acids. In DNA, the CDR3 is TGCGCCAGCAGCCAGCAGGGGAGCAATCAGCCCCAGCATTTT. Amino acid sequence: CASSQQGSNQPQHF.

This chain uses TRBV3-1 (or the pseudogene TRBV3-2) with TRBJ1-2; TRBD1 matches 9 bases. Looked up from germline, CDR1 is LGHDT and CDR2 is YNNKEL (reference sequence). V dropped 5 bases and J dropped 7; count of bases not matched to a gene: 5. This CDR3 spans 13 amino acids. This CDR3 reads CASSTRQGGGYTF. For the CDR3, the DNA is TGTGCCAGCAGCACGCGACAGGGGGGTGGCTACACCTTC.

As DNA, the CDR3 is TGTGCCAGCAGGCAGGCGAACACTGAAGCTTTCTTT. It is translated as CASRQANTEAFF. This chain joins TRBV6-5 and TRBJ1-1, with D unresolved. Germline V gene sequence: CDR1 MNHEY, CDR2 SVGAGI. Between the trimmed V and J ends, which lost 6 bases and 1 base, there was a span of 6 bases. The CDR3 consists of 12 residues.

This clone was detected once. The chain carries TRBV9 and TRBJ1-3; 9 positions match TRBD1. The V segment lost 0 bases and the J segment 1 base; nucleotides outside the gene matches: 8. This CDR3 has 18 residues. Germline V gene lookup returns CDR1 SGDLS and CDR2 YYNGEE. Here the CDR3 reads CASSVATGQGLSGNTIYF. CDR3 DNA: TGTGCCAGCAGCGTAGCTACGGGACAGGGTTTGTCTGGAAACACCATATATTTT.

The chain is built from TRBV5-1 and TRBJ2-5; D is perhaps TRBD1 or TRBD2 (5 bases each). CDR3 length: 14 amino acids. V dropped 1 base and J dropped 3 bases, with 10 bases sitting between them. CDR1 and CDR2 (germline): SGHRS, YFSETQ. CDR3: CASSLRGPEETQYF. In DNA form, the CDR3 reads TGCGCCAGCAGCTTGCGGGGACCGGAAGAGACCCAGTACTTC. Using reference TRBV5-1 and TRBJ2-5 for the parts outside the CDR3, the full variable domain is KAGVTQTPRYLIKTRGQQVTLSCSPISGHRSVSWYQQTPGQGLQFLFEYFSETQRNKGNFPGRFSGRQFSNSRSEMNVSTLELGDSALYLCASSLRGPEETQYFGPGTRLLVL.

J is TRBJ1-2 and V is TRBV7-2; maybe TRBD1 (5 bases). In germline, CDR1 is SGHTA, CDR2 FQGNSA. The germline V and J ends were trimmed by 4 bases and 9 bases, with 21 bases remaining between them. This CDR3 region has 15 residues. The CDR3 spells CASSSGRGGRSSYTF. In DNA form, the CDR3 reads TGTGCCAGCAGCTCGGGTAGGGGTGGCCGGAGTAGCTACACCTTC.

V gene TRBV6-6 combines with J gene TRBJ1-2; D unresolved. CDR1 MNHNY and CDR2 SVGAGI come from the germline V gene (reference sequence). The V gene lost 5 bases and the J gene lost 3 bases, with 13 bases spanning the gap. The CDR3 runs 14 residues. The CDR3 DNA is TGTGCCAGCAGTCACCACCCTAGGGACTATGGCTACACCTTC. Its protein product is CASSHHPRDYGYTF.

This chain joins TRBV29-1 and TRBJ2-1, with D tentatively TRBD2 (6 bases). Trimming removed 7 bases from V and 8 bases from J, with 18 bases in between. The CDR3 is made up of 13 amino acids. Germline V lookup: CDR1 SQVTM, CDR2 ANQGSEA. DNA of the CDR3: TGCAGCGCTCCGGGAGTAAGGATGGATGAGCAGTTCTTC. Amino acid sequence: CSAPGVRMDEQFF.

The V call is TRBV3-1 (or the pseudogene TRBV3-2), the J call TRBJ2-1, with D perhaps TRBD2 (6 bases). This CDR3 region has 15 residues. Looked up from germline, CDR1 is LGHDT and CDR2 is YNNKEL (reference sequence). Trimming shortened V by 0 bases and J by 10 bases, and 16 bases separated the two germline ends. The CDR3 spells CASSQDLGGSKEQFF. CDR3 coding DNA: TGTGCCAGCAGCCAAGATCTCGGGGGTTCTAAAGAGCAGTTCTTC.

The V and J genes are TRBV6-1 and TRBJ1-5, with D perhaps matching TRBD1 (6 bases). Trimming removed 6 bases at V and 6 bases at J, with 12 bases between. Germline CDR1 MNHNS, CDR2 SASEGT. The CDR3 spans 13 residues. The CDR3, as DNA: TGTGCCAGCAGAACACAGGGTGGTCAGCCCCAGCATTTT. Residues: CASRTQGGQPQHF.

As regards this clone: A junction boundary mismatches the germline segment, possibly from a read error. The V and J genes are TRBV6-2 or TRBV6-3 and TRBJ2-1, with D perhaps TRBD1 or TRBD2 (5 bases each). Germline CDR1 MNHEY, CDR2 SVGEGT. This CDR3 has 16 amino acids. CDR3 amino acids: CASSYPSGIKGPEPFF. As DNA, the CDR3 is TGTGCCAGCAGTTACCCTTCAGGGATAAAGGGACCTGAGCCGTTCTTC.

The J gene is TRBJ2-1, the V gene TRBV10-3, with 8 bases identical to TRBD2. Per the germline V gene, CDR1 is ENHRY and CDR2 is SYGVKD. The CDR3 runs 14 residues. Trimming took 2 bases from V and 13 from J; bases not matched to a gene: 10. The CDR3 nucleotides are TGTGCCATCAGTGAGCCCTGGACTAGCCCTATTCAGTTCTTC. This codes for CAISEPWTSPIQFF.

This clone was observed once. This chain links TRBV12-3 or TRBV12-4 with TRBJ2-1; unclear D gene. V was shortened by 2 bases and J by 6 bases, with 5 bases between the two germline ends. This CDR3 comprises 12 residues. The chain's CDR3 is CASSLSGNEQFF. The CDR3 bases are TGTGCCAGCAGTTTAAGTGGCAATGAGCAGTTCTTC.

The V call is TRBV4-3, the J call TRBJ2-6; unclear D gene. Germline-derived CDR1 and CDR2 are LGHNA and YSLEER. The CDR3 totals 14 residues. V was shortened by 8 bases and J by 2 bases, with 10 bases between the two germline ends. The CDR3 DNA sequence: TGCGCCAGCGGTCGTGATACTGGGGCCAACGTCCTGACTTTC. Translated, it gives CASGRDTGANVLTF.

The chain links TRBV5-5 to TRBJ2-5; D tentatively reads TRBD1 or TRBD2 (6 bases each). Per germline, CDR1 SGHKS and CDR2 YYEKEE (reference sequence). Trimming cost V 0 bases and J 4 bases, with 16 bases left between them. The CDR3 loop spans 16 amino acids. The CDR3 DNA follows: TGTGCCAGCAGCTTGGCTCCATCCGGGGGCGCAGAGACCCAGTACTTC. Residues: CASSLAPSGGAETQYF.

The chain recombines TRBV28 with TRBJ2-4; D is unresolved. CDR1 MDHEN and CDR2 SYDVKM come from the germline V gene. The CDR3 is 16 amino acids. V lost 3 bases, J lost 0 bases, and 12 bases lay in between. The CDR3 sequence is CASSFRNYRAKNIQYF. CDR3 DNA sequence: TGTGCCAGCAGTTTCCGGAATTATAGAGCCAAAAACATTCAGTACTTC. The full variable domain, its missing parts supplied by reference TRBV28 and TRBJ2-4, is DVKVTQSSRYLVKRTGEKVFLECVQDMDHENMFWYRQDPGLGLRLIYFSYDVKMKEKGDIPEGYSVSREKKERFSLILESASTNQTSMYLCASSFRNYRAKNIQYFGAGTRLSVL.

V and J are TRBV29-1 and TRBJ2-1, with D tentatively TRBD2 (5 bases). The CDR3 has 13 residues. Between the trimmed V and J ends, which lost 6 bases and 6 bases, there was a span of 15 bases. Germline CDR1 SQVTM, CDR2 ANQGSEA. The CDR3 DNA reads TGCAGCGTCGGCCGAGGGAACAGCAATGAGCAGTTCTTC. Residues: CSVGRGNSNEQFF.

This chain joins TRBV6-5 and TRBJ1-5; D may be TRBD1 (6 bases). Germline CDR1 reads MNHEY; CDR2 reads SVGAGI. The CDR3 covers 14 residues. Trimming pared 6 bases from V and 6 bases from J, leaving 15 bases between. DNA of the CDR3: TGTGCCAGCAGCACAAGGGGGGGGAGTCAGCCCCAGCATTTT. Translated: CASSTRGGSQPQHF.